This TCR beta chain stems from a study of vaccination and CD4 T cells after COVID-19. Across the study: SARS-CoV-2 positivity in convalescent patients was established by nasal swab PCR; nine had mild and one severe disease. For post-vaccine samples, collection took place a median approximately 72 days after dose two, ranging from 14 to 241.

TCRdb re-analysed the PCR reads in MiXCR, keeping a single row per CDR3 protein. There are about 18,000 distinct CDR3 sequences in the sample; about 59% occur only once, and approximately 1% lies in the top ten. CDR3 size: 13 residues. V was cut by 7 bases and J by 5 bases, with 17 bases left in between. The germline V gene has CDR1 SQVTM and CDR2 ANQGSEA. Study conclusions and caveats: The median number of SARS-CoV-2-reactive clonotypes increased from roughly 19 to 38, a change that did not reach significance.

To note about this clonotype: Its antigen remains unidentified.

Sequenced here: CD4+ T cells from blood, sampled before SARS-CoV-2 vaccination. This receptor was obtained from a human donor who had recovered from COVID-19. V usage is TRBV29-1 and J usage is TRBJ1-1, with unresolved D. Here the CDR3 DNA reads TGCAGCGCCGGCGCCTTTTGGGGTACTGAAGCTTTCTTT. It encodes CSAGAFWGTEAFF.